The source of this T cell receptor (beta chain) is a study of blood T cell repertoires in COVID-19. CDR1 and CDR2 from the germline V gene are SGHTA and FQGNSA. The ends were cut back, 5 bases at V and 4 bases at J, with 17 bases in the middle. The length of the CDR3 is 16 residues. This table comes from immunoSEQ multiplex PCR, and its TCRdb copy is limited to in-frame clones, with some not included. In the table there are 150,000 to 180,000 clones, roughly 81% of which are singletons. In this sample, this clone turned up once. The sequence was collected from a woman aged 55-70 years with COVID-19, enrolled during active disease. Specimen: peripheral blood. This chain uses TRBV7-2 with TRBJ2-2, with D perhaps TRBD1 (5 bases). DNA of the CDR3: TGTGCCAGCAGCGAGCAGGGCCCCTCTCGCACCGGGGAGCTGTTTTTT. It yields the protein CASSEQGPSRTGELFF.